This entry concerns a single T cell receptor beta chain. This record belongs to a study of technical replicates of blood from a few donors. Produced via immunoSEQ multiplex PCR; TCRdb's table is partial and in-frame only. The table includes more than 65,000 clones, 91% detected once. The CDR3 has 15 amino acids. Unmatched junction bases numbered 8, after V lost 4 bases and J lost 3 bases. The V gene's germline CDR1 is MNHEY and CDR2 SVGAGI. The V gene is TRBV6-5, the J gene TRBJ1-2; TRBD1 agrees at 7 bases. This sequence was found in a human donor in good health. The sequenced sample consisted of T cells isolated from PBMCs. Here the CDR3 reads CASSSTTGTDYGYTF. The CDR3 nucleotides read TGTGCCAGCAGTTCGACGACCGGGACAGACTATGGCTACACCTTC.